A selection of T cell receptor beta chains follows, all from one sample in a study of beta chain features in type 1 diabetes. Assay used: immunoSEQ multiplex PCR; TCRdb lists only in-frame clones, some missing. Of 900,000 or so clones in the sample, roughly 16% were seen once. Sequencing used naive CD4+ T cells from blood. Receptors originate from a woman between 18 and 30 years old in good health. CDR3s include the opening cysteine and the closing phenylalanine or tryptophan. A D gene is named only where the DNA matches it firmly. Part of the rows lack a size; the others show once, few, many or a class for expanded clones.

size | D | J | V | DNA | CDR3
few | NA | TRBJ1-4 | TRBV27 | TGTGCCAGCAGTTGGACAGCAACTAATGAAAAACTGTTTTTT | CASSWTATNEKLFF
NA | TRBD2 | TRBJ2-3 | TRBV18 | TGTGCCAGCTCACCACTCGGCGCGGGACTAGCGGGCACAGATACGCAGTATTTT | CASSPLGAGLAGTDTQYF
NA | TRBD2 | TRBJ2-1 | TRBV6-6 | TGTGCCAGCAGTTACTCGACGGCGGGAGCTGTCCATGAGCAGTTCTTC | CASSYSTAGAVHEQFF
NA | NA | TRBJ1-2 | TRBV27 | TGTGCCAGCAGTTTAGACCCGGGACTCCCTAACTATGGCTACACCTTC | CASSLDPGLPNYGYTF
NA | TRBD1 | TRBJ2-7 | TRBV5-1 | TGCGCCAGCAGCTTACAGGGGTCCTCCTACGAGCAGTACTTC | CASSLQGSSYEQYF
NA | TRBD1 | TRBJ2-7 | TRBV18 | TGTGCCAGCTCGTCCGGGACAGGGGACGAGCAGTACTTC | CASSSGTGDEQYF
few | NA | TRBJ2-1 | TRBV2 | TGTGCCAGCACGCGGGTGGCCTCCTACAATGAGCAGTTCTTC | CASTRVASYNEQFF
NA | TRBD2 | TRBJ2-7 | TRBV15 | TGTGCCACCAGCAGCACTAGCGTTTCCTACGAGCAGTACTTC | CATSSTSVSYEQYF
NA | TRBD1 | TRBJ1-1 | TRBV29-1 | TGCAGCGGGGGACAGATGAACACTGAAGCTTTCTTT | CSGGQMNTEAFF
NA | NA | TRBJ2-1 | TRBV6-1 | TGTGCCAGCACCCAGGTATGGCCAATCGATGAGCAGTTCTTC | CASTQVWPIDEQFF
NA | TRBD2 | TRBJ2-3 | TRBV7-2 | TGTGCCAGCAGCCCAGTAGGTCAGCGGGGACCTAGCACAGATACGCAGTATTTT | CASSPVGQRGPSTDTQYF
few | NA | TRBJ2-1 | TRBV7-9 | TGTGCCAGCAGCTTAGTTGGACTTGGGGCGTCCTCCTACAATGAGCAGTTCTTC | CASSLVGLGASSYNEQFF
NA | NA | TRBJ2-7 | TRBV6-6 | TGTGCCAGCAGTTACTCGGGGAGCTCCTACGAGCAGTACTTC | CASSYSGSSYEQYF
once | TRBD1 | TRBJ1-2 | TRBV5-1 | TGCGCCAGCAGCCCGGGACAGATGAACTATGGCTACACCTTC | CASSPGQMNYGYTF
few | TRBD2 | TRBJ2-5 | TRBV18 | TGTGCCAGCTCACCCTTTCGCACTAGCGGGAGGGAGACCCAGTACTTC | CASSPFRTSGRETQYF
NA | NA | TRBJ1-2 | TRBV28 | TGTGCCAGCAGTACGGGACCCCGGGCCTATGGCTACACCTTC | CASSTGPRAYGYTF
NA | NA | TRBJ2-1 | TRBV5-1 | TGCGCCAGCAGCCGGGCCAGGGTCGATGAGCAGTTCTTC | CASSRARVDEQFF
NA | TRBD2 | TRBJ2-5 | TRBV28 | TGTGCCAGCAGCCCGACCGGGACTAGTAAAGGGGACCAGTACTTC | CASSPTGTSKGDQYF
few | TRBD2 | TRBJ2-3 | TRBV9 | TGTGCCAGCAGCGTAGCGGGGACTAGCCGAGGCACAGATACGCAGTATTTT | CASSVAGTSRGTDTQYF
few | NA | TRBJ1-2 | TRBV4-3 | TGCGCCAGCAGCGTTGGCAGAAGCCCCACACTCTATGGCTACACCTTC | CASSVGRSPTLYGYTF
NA | TRBD1 | TRBJ2-2 | TRBV6-5 | TGTGCCAGCAGTACCGGGGACAGGTACACCGGGGAGCTGTTTTTT | CASSTGDRYTGELFF
NA | NA | TRBJ2-7 | TRBV12-2 | TGTGCAAGTCGCTTAGAGCCAGCGGATAGCTCCTACGAGCAGTACTTC | CASRLEPADSSYEQYF
few | TRBD1 | TRBJ1-1 | TRBV7-9 | TGTGCCAGCACCCCTGACCGGGACAGGGTGAACACTGAAGCTTTCTTT | CASTPDRDRVNTEAFF
NA | NA | TRBJ1-5 | TRBV6-1 | TGTGCCAGCAGCGTGACAGTGTATAGCAATCAGCCCCAGCATTTT | CASSVTVYSNQPQHF
few | NA | TRBJ1-2 | TRBV28 | TGTGCCAGCACGCGAGGGGGGCAAGACTATGGCTACACCTTC | CASTRGGQDYGYTF
few | TRBD1 | TRBJ1-1 | TRBV2 | TGTGCCAGCAGAAATACAGGGGCCCTCACTGAAGCTTTCTTT | CASRNTGALTEAFF
NA | TRBD2 | TRBJ2-1 | TRBV19 | TGTGCCACCAACCGACTAGCGACCAACTCCTACAATGAGCAGTTCTTC | CATNRLATNSYNEQFF
NA | NA | TRBJ1-1 | TRBV7-8 | TGTGCCAGCAGCCCTACCGGCGGGTCGATGAACACTGAAGCTTTCTTT | CASSPTGGSMNTEAFF
few | NA | TRBJ2-7 | TRBV7-2 | TGTGCCAGCAGCTTATACTTAGGGCCCTACGAGCAGTACTTC | CASSLYLGPYEQYF
few | NA | TRBJ2-5 | TRBV4-2 | TGTGCCAGCAGCGTAACGGGTCAAGAGACCCAGTACTTC | CASSVTGQETQYF
NA | NA | TRBJ1-1 | TRBV6-5 | TGTGCCAGCAGTTTTGGACATCCGAAGATTAACACTGAAGCTTTCTTT | CASSFGHPKINTEAFF
few | NA | TRBJ2-3 | TRBV4-3 | TGCGCCAGCAGCCAAGTCCACAGGAGGACCAGGACAGATACGCAGTATTTT | CASSQVHRRTRTDTQYF
NA | TRBD2 | TRBJ2-2 | TRBV10-3 | TGTGCCATCAGTGTTGGCGGGAGATTAACCGGGGAGCTGTTTTTT | CAISVGGRLTGELFF
few | NA | TRBJ2-5 | TRBV11-2 | TGTGCCAGCAGCTTGCTCTGGGGAGGAGAGACCCAGTACTTC | CASSLLWGGETQYF
NA | NA | TRBJ1-4 | TRBV7-2 | TGTGCCAGCAGCCGGACCGTAGCGGATGGAAAACTGTTTTTT | CASSRTVADGKLFF
few | TRBD1 | TRBJ2-1 | TRBV7-2 | TGTGCCAGCAGCTCCGATTACAGGGGAGACAATGAGCAGTTCTTC | CASSSDYRGDNEQFF
NA | NA | TRBJ2-1 | TRBV28 | TGTGCCAGCAGGCGGGCCGAGACTAGTACTCGGATCTTC | CASRRAETSTRIF
NA | NA | TRBJ2-2 | TRBV6-1 | TGTGCCAGCAGTGAACTGTGGGGCAGGGCGAACACCGGGGAGCTGTTTTTT | CASSELWGRANTGELFF
NA | TRBD2 | TRBJ2-3 | TRBV7-2 | TGTGCCAGCAGCATGACTAGCGGTAGGGCGCAGTATTTT | CASSMTSGRAQYF
NA | NA | TRBJ1-4 | TRBV7-2 | TGTGCCAGCAGCTTAGCGGAGGGCGAAAAACTGTTTTTT | CASSLAEGEKLFF
NA | NA | TRBJ2-1 | TRBV11-3 | TGTGCCAGCAGCTTAAACAGCTACAATGAGCAGTTCTTC | CASSLNSYNEQFF
NA | TRBD1 | TRBJ2-2 | TRBV6-4 | TGTGCCAGCAGTGACTTCCCCGGGACAGGGGGCACCGGGGAGCTGTTTTTT | CASSDFPGTGGTGELFF
few | NA | TRBJ2-7 | TRBV2 | TGTGCCAGCAGTGAATCCCCCCGCGGCGAGCAGTACTTC | CASSESPRGEQYF
NA | TRBD1 | TRBJ2-7 | TRBV5-1 | TGCGCCAGCGCGTTGGTGACAGGGGGTTCGTACGAGCAGTACTTC | CASALVTGGSYEQYF
few | TRBD2 | TRBJ2-7 | TRBV6-5 | TGTGCCAGCCGGACTAGCGGGAGGCCCTACGAGCAGTACTTC | CASRTSGRPYEQYF
NA | NA | TRBJ2-7 | TRBV7-2 | TGTGCCAGCAGCTTATTAGGGGCCGAAAGGGGGCAGTACTTC | CASSLLGAERGQYF
few | TRBD2 | TRBJ2-5 | TRBV7-9 | TGTGCCAGCAGACTAGCGGGACAAGAGACCCAGTACTTC | CASRLAGQETQYF
NA | NA | TRBJ2-3 | TRBV13 | TGTGCCAGCAGCTCCGGTGTGACCACAGATACGCAGTATTTT | CASSSGVTTDTQYF
few | NA | TRBJ1-5 | TRBV2 | TGTGCCAGCAGTGAAGAAGCGGGGGGTGTTGGCAATCAGCCCCAGCATTTT | CASSEEAGGVGNQPQHF
few | NA | TRBJ2-7 | TRBV7-9 | TGTGCCAGCAGCTTAGCGTCGGGACACCGGGAGCAGTACTTC | CASSLASGHREQYF
NA | NA | TRBJ1-4 | TRBV2 | TGTGCCAGCAGTAAGACGGCGTCGGGCGAAAAACTGTTTTTT | CASSKTASGEKLFF
few | NA | TRBJ1-2 | TRBV7-2 | TGTGCCAGCAGCTCCGGACAGCCCGGGGGCTATGGCTACACCTTC | CASSSGQPGGYGYTF
NA | NA | TRBJ2-7 | TRBV29-1 | TGCAGCGCCTCGAAAAACTACGAGCAGTACTTC | CSASKNYEQYF
NA | TRBD2 | TRBJ2-7 | TRBV28 | TGTGCCAGCAGTTCCCCCGGGACTAGCTTCCACGAGCAGTACTTC | CASSSPGTSFHEQYF